The clone carrying this T cell receptor beta chain was seen only once. These data are taken from a study of blood T cell repertoires in COVID-19. On the study more broadly: Sites across the United States, Italy and Spain contributed samples from acute and convalescent COVID-19. T cells, B-cell-depleted T cells, or PBMCs provided the cDNA or gDNA that served as material.

The CDR3 consists of 14 residues. Trimming shortened V by 0 bases and J by 10 bases, and 15 bases separated the two germline ends. From germline, CDR1 is SGHAT and CDR2 FQNNGV. In the study's own analysis: Estimated nucleated cell counts came from reference gene primer amplification. Profiling relied on immunoSEQ multiplex PCR, and the TCRdb table lists in-frame clones only, not all of them. That table is the source of V, J and clone size, and D and trimming were worked out from the DNA. The sample lists about 220,000 clones, under 90% occurring once. The TCR comes from a man under 40 with active or convalescent COVID-19. The chain has TRBV11-2 and TRBJ1-2; weak D call: TRBD1 (5 bases). Sequencing was performed on peripheral blood. CDR3 in DNA: TGTGCCAGCAGCTTAGATCGCGGGGGTTTCGTCTACACCTTC. Encoded protein: CASSLDRGGFVYTF.